The 28 T cell receptor beta chains given below trace back to one sample, sequenced in a study of T cell changes during pregnancy in multiple sclerosis. The protocol was immunoSEQ multiplex PCR, while the TCRdb copy is restricted to in-frame clones and leaves out a portion. The table has 40,000 to 55,000 clones, about nine tenths seen once. Sequences were derived from CD8+ T cells from peripheral blood mononuclear cells, sampled after pregnancy. Receptor source: a female donor with multiple sclerosis, enrolled in a pregnancy study.

The gene calls are TRBV11-2 and TRBJ1-1; the D is unclear. Between the trimmed V and J ends, which lost 0 bases and 8 bases, there was a span of 7 bases. The CDR3 spans 12 residues. Germline V CDR1 and CDR2: SGHAT, FQNNGV. This CDR3 reads CASSLDRGEAFF. CDR3 DNA: TGTGCCAGCAGCTTAGATCGGGGAGAAGCTTTCTTT.

The chain carries TRBV4-1 and TRBJ2-2; 10 nucleotides line up with TRBD2. Losses at the gene ends were 4 bases for V and 5 bases for J; bases not matched to a gene: 13. This CDR3 spans 18 amino acids. The germline gives CDR1 MGHRA, CDR2 YSYEKL. CDR3 in amino acids: CASSPLRDERGGTGELFF. The CDR3 nucleotides read TGCGCCAGCAGCCCCCTTCGGGATGAGCGGGGGGGTACCGGGGAGCTGTTTTTT.

This sequence joins TRBV11-2 and TRBJ1-1, with D tentatively TRBD1 (6 bases). CDR3 length: 15 residues. Germline CDR1 SGHAT, CDR2 FQNNGV. Trimming stripped 0 bases from V and 6 bases from J, with 14 bases between. For the CDR3, the DNA is TGTGCCAGCAGCTTAGATACAGGGTGGTTCGCTGAAGCTTTCTTT. It codes for CASSLDTGWFAEAFF.

The J gene is TRBJ2-4, the V gene TRBV6-5; D is perhaps TRBD2 (6 bases). With 2 bases removed from V and 7 bases from J, the gap between germline ends came to 15 bases. The CDR3 length is 15 residues. Germline values: CDR1 MNHEY, CDR2 SVGAGI. Here the CDR3 reads CASSYDPSSGNIQYF. DNA of the CDR3: TGTGCCAGCAGTTACGACCCCTCAAGCGGGAACATTCAGTACTTC.

V usage is TRBV4-1 and J usage is TRBJ2-5; D perhaps matches TRBD1 (6 bases). From germline, CDR1 is MGHRA and CDR2 YSYEKL. The CDR3 has 14 amino acids. Trimming removed 1 base at V and 5 bases at J, with 11 bases between. CDR3 loop: CASSQGGQRETQYF. CDR3 in DNA: TGCGCCAGCAGCCAAGGCGGACAGCGGGAGACCCAGTACTTC.

The V and J genes are TRBV19 and TRBJ1-5; 7 positions match TRBD1. The CDR3 covers 16 residues. V lost 6 bases, J lost 4 bases, and 12 bases stayed unmatched. Germline V gene lookup returns CDR1 LNHDA and CDR2 SQIVND (reference sequence). The CDR3 DNA reads TGTGCCAGTAGCGTACGGACCAGGGGGATGAATCAGCCCCAGCATTTT. Protein sequence: CASSVRTRGMNQPQHF.

The chain has TRBV5-8 and TRBJ1-2, with TRBD1 matching over 7 bases. V dropped 4 bases and J dropped 0; count of bases not matched to a gene: 6. This CDR3 comprises 15 residues. Germline CDR1 and CDR2: SGHTS and YDEGEE. CDR3 in amino acids: CASSRGTASNYGYTF. The DNA for the CDR3 is TGTGCCAGCAGCCGTGGGACAGCTTCTAACTATGGCTACACCTTC.

The V gene is TRBV9, the J gene TRBJ2-7; no reliable D call. The germline CDR1 and CDR2 sequences are SGDLS and YYNGEE. With 0 bases removed from V and 6 bases from J, the gap between germline ends came to 7 bases. CDR3 length: 12 amino acids. The CDR3 DNA sequence: TGTGCCAGCAGCGTAGACGGGTTCGAGCAGTACTTC. Residues: CASSVDGFEQYF.

The J gene is TRBJ2-3, the V gene TRBV10-3; the match to TRBD2 covers 8 bases. This CDR3 contains 17 residues. Germline lookup yields CDR1 ENHRY and CDR2 SYGVKD. With V trimmed by 6 bases and J by 7 bases, 18 bases remained unmatched. The CDR3 region is CAISDFTTGLVAHTQYF. The CDR3 DNA sequence: TGTGCCATCAGCGATTTTACTACGGGACTAGTGGCACATACGCAGTATTTT.

This chain joins TRBV27 and TRBJ2-7; a possible D gene is TRBD2 (6 bases). CDR1 is MNHEY and CDR2 is SMNVEV in the germline V gene (reference sequence). V lost 6 bases to trimming and J lost 3 bases, with 18 bases between them. The CDR3 is 15 residues long. The CDR3 sequence: CASSPQGSGYYEQYF. The CDR3 nucleotides are TGTGCCAGCAGCCCCCAGGGAAGCGGGTACTACGAGCAGTACTTC.

This sequence joins TRBV5-6 and TRBJ1-1; a possible D gene is TRBD1 (5 bases). There are 13 residues in the CDR3. Per germline, CDR1 SGHDT and CDR2 YYEEEE. The ends were cut back, 4 bases at V and 6 bases at J, with 13 bases in the middle. The CDR3 reads CASSPGQAAEAFF. CDR3 coding DNA: TGTGCCAGCAGCCCAGGACAAGCCGCTGAAGCTTTCTTT.

The genes are TRBV4-2 and TRBJ2-1, with D possibly being TRBD2 (5 bases). The CDR3 is 16 amino acids. Germline CDR1 reads LGHNA; CDR2 reads YNFKEQ. Trimming left V 0 bases short and J 6 bases short, with 15 bases between. The CDR3 protein is CASSQEGGFSANEQFF. The DNA for the CDR3 is TGTGCCAGCAGCCAAGAAGGAGGTTTCTCCGCCAATGAGCAGTTCTTC.

The chain has TRBV2 and TRBJ1-1, with D possibly being TRBD1 (6 bases). The V end was cut by 9 bases, the J end by 11 bases, with 13 bases between. The CDR3 has 10 amino acids. CDR1 and CDR2 (germline): SNHLY, FYNNEI. CDR3 DNA: TGTGCCAGTCAAGGGGGGGCCGCTTTCTTT. It translates to CASQGGAAFF.

This clone has only a few counts. The gene calls are TRBV2 and TRBJ1-1, with D possibly matching TRBD1 (5 bases). The CDR3 has 11 residues. Germline CDR1 SNHLY, CDR2 FYNNEI. Trimming took 8 bases from V and 6 from J, leaving 10 bases between them. This CDR3 is CASFAGSEAFF. DNA of the CDR3: TGTGCCAGCTTCGCAGGGTCTGAAGCTTTCTTT. The full variable domain, its missing parts supplied by reference TRBV2 and TRBJ1-1, is EPEVTQTPSHQVTQMGQEVILRCVPISNHLYFYWYRQILGQKVEFLVSFYNNEISEKSEIFDDQFSVERPDGSNFTLKIRSTKLEDSAMYFCASFAGSEAFFGQGTRLTVV.

Details on this clone: The same CDR3 also results from other DNA sequences found in this sample. The CDR3 region has the DNA TGTGCCAGCAGCTTGGCCCGGGGCACTGAAGCTTTCTTT. It codes for CASSLARGTEAFF. V gene TRBV7-6 combines with J gene TRBJ1-1; D is uncertain. Per germline, CDR1 SGHVS and CDR2 FNYEAQ. This CDR3 comprises 13 residues. The V and J ends lost 3 bases and 4 bases respectively, with 9 bases between them.

For the CDR3, the DNA is TGTGCCAGCAGTGGGACTGGCACAGATACGCAGTATTTT. Translating it yields CASSGTGTDTQYF. This sequence joins TRBV9 and TRBJ2-3; a possible D gene is TRBD2 (6 bases). Germline assignment: CDR1 SGDLS and CDR2 YYNGEE. CDR3 size: 13 residues. Trimming left V 5 bases short and J 1 base short, with 8 bases between.

This clone was detected only a few times. V is TRBV6-4 and J is TRBJ2-3; TRBD2 agrees at 7 bases. The ends lost 1 base at V and 2 bases at J; junction bases unmatched: 6. This CDR3 is 16 amino acids long. CDR1 is MRHNA, CDR2 SNTAGT, per germline. CDR3 amino acids: CASSDLPGGNTDTQYF. The DNA of the CDR3 is TGTGCCAGCAGTGACTTACCCGGGGGGAACACAGATACGCAGTATTTT.

The V call is TRBV29-1, the J call TRBJ2-7, with 9 bases identical to TRBD2. The CDR3 is 14 amino acids. Germline values: CDR1 SQVTM, CDR2 ANQGSEA. V shed 7 bases, J shed 1 base, and the junction held 8 bases outside the gene matches. In nucleotides, the CDR3 is TGCAGCGCCGGCCTAGCGGGAAATTCCTACGAGCAGTACTTC. Translation: CSAGLAGNSYEQYF.

The V and J genes are TRBV18 and TRBJ2-7, with 9 bases matching TRBD2. Germline CDR1 KGHSH, CDR2 LQKENI. CDR3 size: 13 residues. V trimming: 5 bases; J trimming: 3 bases; junction bases outside the gene matches: 2. CDR3 protein: CASSATSGYEQYF. The DNA for the CDR3 is TGTGCCAGCTCAGCGACTAGCGGCTACGAGCAGTACTTC.

The chain carries TRBV2 and TRBJ2-7; TRBD2 matches at 9 bases. Germline V lookup: CDR1 SNHLY, CDR2 FYNNEI. The CDR3 has 17 amino acids. The V gene end was trimmed by 2 bases and the J gene end by 0 bases; junction bases not matched to a gene: 8. CDR3 DNA: TGTGCCAGCAGTGAATTTAGCGGGAGCTCCACCTCCTACGAGCAGTACTTC. Translating gives CASSEFSGSSTSYEQYF.

The V and J genes are TRBV27 and TRBJ2-7; 12 positions match TRBD2. V shed 5 bases, J shed 4 bases, and the junction held 3 bases outside the gene matches. The germline gives CDR1 MNHEY, CDR2 SMNVEV (reference sequence). There are 14 residues in the CDR3. This CDR3 reads CASSAGTSGYEQYF. CDR3 sequence (DNA): TGTGCCAGCAGTGCCGGGACTAGCGGGTACGAGCAGTACTTC.

The gene calls are TRBV2 and TRBJ2-1; D may be TRBD2 (5 bases). In germline, CDR1 is SNHLY, CDR2 FYNNEI. The V end lost 1 base, the J end lost 7 bases, and 11 bases lay between the germline ends. The CDR3 runs to 14 residues. CDR3 residues: CASSEGTRGNEQFF. The CDR3 region has the DNA TGTGCCAGCAGTGAAGGGACGCGAGGGAATGAGCAGTTCTTC.

The CDR3 protein is CASSTIPDRGLHQPQHF. The CDR3 coding sequence is TGTGCCAGCAGCACCATCCCAGACAGGGGGCTACATCAGCCCCAGCATTTT. This chain connects TRBV21-1 to TRBJ1-5; the tabulated D call, TRBD1, remains unverified against the DNA. TRBV21-1 has pseudogene status. This CDR3 comprises 17 residues.

Only a few counts were recorded for this clone. In DNA form, the CDR3 reads TGTGCCAGCAGTGAACAGGGAGGGCGGGGTGGCTACACCTTC. The encoded protein is CASSEQGGRGGYTF. The chain carries TRBV6-5 and TRBJ1-2; possible D gene TRBD1, 6 bases. V lost 5 bases and J 7 bases, leaving 17 bases between the germline ends. The CDR3 is made up of 14 amino acids. Germline loops: CDR1 MNHEY, CDR2 SVGAGI.

This chain uses TRBV11-3 with TRBJ2-1, with D possibly being TRBD2 (7 bases). V gave up 2 bases and J gave up 4 bases, with 12 bases separating them. The CDR3 consists of 15 residues. CDR1 and CDR2 (germline): SGHNT, YENEEA. The CDR3 region has the DNA TGTGCCAGCAGCTTACTCGGGGGGCCATACAATGAGCAGTTCTTC. Amino acid sequence: CASSLLGGPYNEQFF. Full variable domain (remainder filled in from reference TRBV11-3 and TRBJ2-1): EAGVVQSPRYKIIEKKQPVAFWCNPISGHNTLYWYLQNLGQGPELLIRYENEEAVDDSQLPKDRFSAERLKGVDSTLKIQPAELGDSAVYLCASSLLGGPYNEQFFGPGTRLTVL.

The chain joins TRBV4-3 to TRBJ2-7, with 7 bases lining up with TRBD1. This CDR3 has 14 residues. Germline CDR1 reads LGHNA; CDR2 reads YSLEER. V shed 4 bases, J shed 1 base, and the junction held 4 bases outside the gene matches. The CDR3 region has the DNA TGCGCCAGCAGCCTTAGCAGGGGGTCCTACGAGCAGTACTTC. Its translation is CASSLSRGSYEQYF.

The genes are TRBV18 and TRBJ1-1; perhaps TRBD1 as D (5 bases). Germline values: CDR1 KGHSH, CDR2 LQKENI. This CDR3 has 17 amino acids. Deletions cut 1 base from V and 0 bases from J, with 15 bases between. This CDR3 reads CASSPRAGNYMNTEAFF. In DNA form, the CDR3 reads TGTGCCAGCTCACCACGGGCAGGGAACTACATGAACACTGAAGCTTTCTTT.

This clone has only one observation. The genes are TRBV4-2 and TRBJ2-7; TRBD2 is a possible D gene (6 bases). The V gene lost 4 bases and the J gene lost 5 bases, with 18 bases spanning the gap. Germline-derived CDR1 and CDR2 are LGHNA and YNFKEQ. CDR3 length: 15 amino acids. The CDR3 loop reads CASSPPGDLTHEQYF. The CDR3 bases are TGTGCCAGCAGCCCCCCGGGGGATCTGACCCACGAGCAGTACTTC.